The 21 T cell receptor beta chains presented below share a single source sample, sequenced in a study of blood T cell repertoires in COVID-19. Assay used: immunoSEQ multiplex PCR; TCRdb lists only in-frame clones, some missing. The repertoire has about 200,000 clones, approximately 80% of them found once; the top ten carry 0.95%. Source material: peripheral blood. Every receptor here comes from a man in his sixties with COVID-19, enrolled during active disease.

This chain links TRBV5-4 with TRBJ2-7, with 12 bases matching TRBD1. Germline loops: CDR1 SGHNT, CDR2 YYREEE (reference sequence). The CDR3 is 15 residues long. With 1 base clipped from V and 5 bases from J, the junction kept 4 bases outside the gene matches. CDR3 in amino acids: CASSLSGQGANEQYF. The CDR3 region has the DNA TGTGCCAGCAGCTTGTCGGGACAGGGGGCCAACGAGCAGTACTTC.

The genes are TRBV21-1 and TRBJ1-5. TRBV21-1 has pseudogene status. There are 14 residues in the CDR3. CDR3 amino acids: CASSGASGLEAQHF. The CDR3 coding sequence is TGTGCCAGCAGCGGTGCCTCAGGTCTGGAGGCCCAGCATTTT.

This clone has just a few counts. The chain employs TRBV7-9 and TRBJ1-2, with TRBD1 identical over 9 bases. This CDR3 comprises 14 residues. The V and J ends lost 4 bases and 4 bases, in that order; junction bases with no gene match: 4. Germline CDR1 and CDR2: SEHNR and FQNEAQ (reference sequence). CDR3 protein: CASSSGTGLYGYTF. The CDR3 nucleotides are TGTGCCAGCAGCTCCGGGACAGGGCTCTATGGCTACACCTTC.

The genes are TRBV11-2 and TRBJ2-1; TRBD2 agrees at 11 bases. This CDR3 contains 13 residues. CDR1 SGHAT and CDR2 FQNNGV come from the germline V gene. V shed 5 bases, J shed 9 bases, and the junction held 3 bases outside the gene matches. CDR3 DNA: TGTGCCAGCAGCCTCCTAGCGGGAGGTGAGCAGTTCTTC. This translates into CASSLLAGGEQFF.

V usage is TRBV5-4 and J usage is TRBJ1-2; 8 nucleotides match TRBD1. The CDR3 has 15 residues. After removal of 0 bases from V and 6 bases from J, the junction contained 7 bases not matched to a gene. Germline CDR1 reads SGHNT; CDR2 reads YYREEE (reference sequence). This chain's CDR3 is CASSLVAGGADGYTF. DNA for the CDR3: TGTGCCAGCAGCTTGGTGGCAGGGGGCGCGGATGGCTACACCTTC. The entire variable domain, with the rest obtained from reference TRBV5-4 and TRBJ1-2, is as follows: ETGVTQSPTHLIKTRGQQVTLRCSSQSGHNTVSWYQQALGQGPQFIFQYYREEENGRGNFPPRFSGLQFPNYSSELNVNALELDDSALYLCASSLVAGGADGYTFGSGTRLTVV.

The V and J genes are TRBV2 and TRBJ2-2; D gene unclear. The CDR3 consists of 13 residues. Germline CDR1 SNHLY, CDR2 FYNNEI. The germline V and J ends were trimmed by 6 bases and 5 bases, with 10 bases remaining between them. DNA for the CDR3: TGTGCCAGCAGATCCTCTAGAACCGGGGAGCTGTTTTTT. This translates into CASRSSRTGELFF.

The chain combines TRBV4-3 with TRBJ1-2; 8 bases align to TRBD1. There are 15 residues in the CDR3. CDR1 and CDR2 (germline): LGHNA, YSLEER. J was trimmed by 3 bases and V by 1 base; bases with no gene match: 4. The DNA of the CDR3 is TGCGCCAGCAGCCAAGTCACAGGGGGTTACTATGGCTACACCTTC. Its protein product is CASSQVTGGYYGYTF.

This clone was seen just once. The chain links TRBV27 to TRBJ2-7; D is perhaps TRBD2 (5 bases). From germline, CDR1 is MNHEY and CDR2 SMNVEV (reference sequence). The V and J ends lost 4 bases and 0 bases respectively, with 13 bases between them. This CDR3 has 15 residues. The CDR3 loop reads CASSWRGHNSYEQYF. Written as DNA, the CDR3 is TGTGCCAGCAGTTGGAGAGGGCATAACTCCTACGAGCAGTACTTC.

This rearrangement joins TRBV24-1 to TRBJ1-4; possible D gene TRBD1, 5 bases. The ends were cut back, 4 bases at V and 6 bases at J, with 14 bases in the middle. Looked up from germline, CDR1 is KGHDR and CDR2 is SFDVKD. The CDR3 loop spans 15 amino acids. The CDR3 loop reads CATSDSGGGYEKLFF. DNA for the CDR3: TGTGCCACCAGTGACTCTGGGGGAGGGTATGAAAAACTGTTTTTT.

V usage is TRBV30 and J usage is TRBJ1-1; no clear D gene. Germline V gene data show CDR1 as GTSNPN and CDR2 as SVGIG (reference sequence). The CDR3 length is 13 residues. Trimming took off 8 bases at V and 0 bases at J, with 13 bases between the two ends. The CDR3 nucleotides are TGTGCCGGTTTACGCACTATGAACACTGAAGCTTTCTTT. It specifies CAGLRTMNTEAFF.

This clone was detected a few times. The chain employs TRBV2 and TRBJ1-1; no clear D. The CDR3 runs to 15 residues. The V and J ends lost 5 bases and 5 bases respectively, with 18 bases between them. Germline V gives CDR1 SNHLY, CDR2 FYNNEI. The CDR3, as DNA: TGTGCCAGCAGTCTCGACTCCGTAGGAGGTACTGAAGCTTTCTTT. This sequence encodes CASSLDSVGGTEAFF.

The gene calls are TRBV19 and TRBJ1-4; 9 nucleotides line up with TRBD1. CDR1 is LNHDA, CDR2 SQIVND, per germline (reference sequence). The CDR3 sequence is 13 residues long. The V gene end was trimmed by 8 bases and the J gene end by 8 bases; junction bases not matched to a gene: 6. The DNA for the CDR3 is TGTGCCAGTGGGGACAGGGTAAACGAAAAACTGTTTTTT. This encodes CASGDRVNEKLFF.

The chain combines TRBV30 with TRBJ1-3; no firm D call. Germline-derived CDR1 and CDR2 are GTSNPN and SVGIG (reference sequence). Between the trimmed V and J ends, which lost 0 bases and 4 bases, there was a span of 10 bases. The CDR3 spans 14 residues. For the CDR3, the DNA is TGTGCCTGGAGTGTAGGACTCCTGGGAAACACCATATATTTT. It encodes CAWSVGLLGNTIYF.

This sequence joins TRBV5-1 and TRBJ2-7, with 8 bases that match TRBD1. V was pared by 4 bases and J by 2 bases, with 8 bases of the junction left unmatched. There are 15 residues in the CDR3. Germline loops: CDR1 SGHRS, CDR2 YFSETQ. The CDR3 here is CASSRGQGHTYEQYF. The CDR3 DNA reads as TGCGCCAGCAGCCGCGGACAGGGACATACCTACGAGCAGTACTTC.

The chain employs TRBV27 and TRBJ1-1; 9 bases line up with TRBD1. Losses at the gene ends were 5 bases for V and 4 bases for J; bases not matched to a gene: 2. Germline V gene sequence: CDR1 MNHEY, CDR2 SMNVEV (reference sequence). The CDR3 spans 13 residues. The CDR3 loop is CASSTTGGTEAFF. Here the CDR3 DNA reads TGTGCCAGCAGTACGACAGGGGGCACTGAAGCTTTCTTT.

V and J are TRBV12-3 or TRBV12-4 and TRBJ1-2, with D uncertain. This CDR3 is 13 amino acids long. The V gene lost 3 bases and the J gene lost 4 bases, with 9 bases spanning the gap. The CDR3: CASSLAVLYGYTF. CDR3 nucleotide sequence: TGTGCCAGCAGTTTGGCCGTCCTCTATGGCTACACCTTC.

The rearrangement links TRBV10-3 to TRBJ1-1, with a possible D match to TRBD1 (6 bases). In germline, CDR1 is ENHRY, CDR2 SYGVKD. The V end lost 5 bases, the J end lost 2 bases, and 12 bases lay between the germline ends. This CDR3 is 14 amino acids long. The chain's CDR3 is CAISIQGANTEAFF. In DNA, the CDR3 is TGTGCCATCAGTATACAGGGTGCAAACACTGAAGCTTTCTTT.

V usage is TRBV2 and J usage is TRBJ2-3; possible D gene TRBD1, 5 bases. Per germline, CDR1 SNHLY and CDR2 FYNNEI. The CDR3 runs 15 residues. Trimming stripped 2 bases from V and 3 bases from J, with 12 bases between. CDR3 sequence: CASSERAGKTDTQYF. The DNA of the CDR3 is TGTGCCAGCAGTGAAAGGGCAGGGAAGACAGATACGCAGTATTTT.

The chain couples TRBV6-5 to TRBJ1-1; D perhaps matches TRBD1 (5 bases). Germline loops: CDR1 MNHEY, CDR2 SVGAGI. V gave up 6 bases and J gave up 5 bases, with 13 bases separating them. The CDR3 totals 13 residues. This chain's CDR3 is CASSPSGGTEAFF. CDR3 in DNA: TGTGCCAGCAGCCCCTCCGGGGGTACTGAAGCTTTCTTT.

CDR3 nucleotides: TGTGCCAGCAGTTACACAGGGACAGTGCCCTCCTACGAGCAGTACTTC. Translating it yields CASSYTGTVPSYEQYF. The chain joins TRBV6-5 to TRBJ2-7; 7 nucleotides match TRBD1. Germline values: CDR1 MNHEY, CDR2 SVGAGI. Germline trimming cut 2 bases from V and 0 bases from J; bases unmatched to any gene: 7. The CDR3 extends over 16 amino acids.

This clone appeared a few times. V usage is TRBV11-2 and J usage is TRBJ2-2, with D perhaps matching TRBD2 (6 bases). CDR1 SGHAT and CDR2 FQNNGV come from the germline V gene. This CDR3 spans 16 amino acids. Between the trimmed V and J ends, which lost 7 bases and 3 bases, there was a span of 18 bases. The CDR3 DNA follows: TGTGCCAGCATCCCGAATGCGGGGATAGACACCGGGGAGCTGTTTTTT. This codes for CASIPNAGIDTGELFF.